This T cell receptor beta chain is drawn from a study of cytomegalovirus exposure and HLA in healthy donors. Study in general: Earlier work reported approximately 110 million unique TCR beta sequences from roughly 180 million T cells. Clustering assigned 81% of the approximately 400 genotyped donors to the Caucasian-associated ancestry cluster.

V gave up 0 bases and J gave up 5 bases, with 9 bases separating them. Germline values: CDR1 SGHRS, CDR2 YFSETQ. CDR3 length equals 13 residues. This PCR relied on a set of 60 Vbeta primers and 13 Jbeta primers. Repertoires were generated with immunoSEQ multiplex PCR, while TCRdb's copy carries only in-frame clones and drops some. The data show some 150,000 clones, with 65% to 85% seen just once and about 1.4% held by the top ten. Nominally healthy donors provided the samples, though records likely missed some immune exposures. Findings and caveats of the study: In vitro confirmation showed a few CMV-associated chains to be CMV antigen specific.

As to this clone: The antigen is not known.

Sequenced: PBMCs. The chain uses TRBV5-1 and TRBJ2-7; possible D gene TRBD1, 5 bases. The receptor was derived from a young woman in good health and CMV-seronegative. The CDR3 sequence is CASSLGQLNEQYF. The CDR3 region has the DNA TGCGCCAGCAGCTTGGGACAGTTGAACGAGCAGTACTTC.